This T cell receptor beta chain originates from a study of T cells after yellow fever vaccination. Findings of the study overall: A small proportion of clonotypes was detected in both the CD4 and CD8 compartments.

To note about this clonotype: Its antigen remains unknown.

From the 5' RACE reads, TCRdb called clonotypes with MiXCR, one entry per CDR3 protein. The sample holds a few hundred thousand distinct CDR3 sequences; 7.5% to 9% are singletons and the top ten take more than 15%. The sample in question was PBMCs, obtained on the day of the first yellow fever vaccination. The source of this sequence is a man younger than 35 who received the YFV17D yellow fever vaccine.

CDR3 coding DNA: TGTGCCAGCAGCCTCATAGGGACAGGGGCTTACGAGCAGTACGTC. As protein: CASSLIGTGAYEQYV. This sequence joins TRBV7-2 and TRBJ2-7, with 10 bases identical to TRBD1. Germline V CDR1 and CDR2: SGHTA, FQGNSA. Losses at the gene ends were 5 bases for V and 4 bases for J; bases not matched to a gene: 8. The CDR3 spans 15 residues.